The 22 T cell receptor beta chains in this list originate from one sample, sequenced in a study of T cell repertoires in cytomegalovirus infection. No antigen has been identified for these receptors. TCRdb fed the reads into MiXCR, producing one record per CDR3 protein. The sample yields around 310,000 distinct CDR3 sequences, about 27% seen once. The source material was cultured PBMCs, sampled from culture after CMV antigen stimulation. These receptor sequences come from a human donor in good health (CMV status not recorded). Some clones in this sample may be carry-over from other donors' samples.

In this sample, this clonotype turned up many times. This rearrangement joins TRBV6-5 to TRBJ2-7, with 10 nucleotides matching TRBD1. The CDR3 has 14 residues. Germline-derived CDR1 and CDR2 are MNHEY and SVGAGI. V lost 6 bases to trimming and J lost 2 bases; unmatched junction nucleotides: 4. The CDR3: CASRPGQGAYEQYF. CDR3 in DNA: TGTGCCAGCAGACCCGGACAGGGGGCCTACGAGCAGTACTTC.

The chain has TRBV6-2 or TRBV6-3 and TRBJ2-5; unclear D gene. Looked up from germline, CDR1 is MNHEY and CDR2 is SVGEGT. The V end was cut by 2 bases, the J end by 1 base, with 8 bases between. This CDR3 is built from 14 residues. This CDR3 is CASSYIGFQETQYF. The CDR3 DNA reads as TGTGCCAGCAGTTACATCGGCTTCCAAGAGACCCAGTACTTC.

The rearrangement links TRBV25-1 to TRBJ1-2; perhaps TRBD1 as D (6 bases). V was pared by 4 bases and J by 3 bases, with 15 bases between. Germline V gives CDR1 MGHDK, CDR2 SYGVNS. This CDR3 has 15 residues. The CDR3 loop reads CASSGSGATDYGYTF. CDR3 nucleotides: TGTGCCAGCAGTGGGTCGGGGGCAACGGACTATGGCTACACCTTC.

In this sample, this clonotype turned up a few times. The V and J genes are TRBV9 and TRBJ1-2; tentative D call: TRBD1 (6 bases). The V end lost 0 bases, the J end lost 4 bases, and 16 bases lay between the germline ends. The CDR3 covers 16 residues. Germline lookup yields CDR1 SGDLS and CDR2 YYNGEE. The CDR3 sequence is CASSVATMGAGYGYTF. CDR3 sequence (DNA): TGTGCCAGCAGCGTAGCTACAATGGGGGCAGGCTATGGCTACACCTTC.

The chain employs TRBV29-1 and TRBJ2-1, with D perhaps assigned TRBD1 or TRBD2 (6 bases each). V gave up 2 bases and J gave up 7 bases, with 18 bases separating them. CDR3 length: 15 amino acids. Looked up from germline, CDR1 is SQVTM and CDR2 is ANQGSEA. The CDR3 coding sequence is TGCAGCGTTGAACCCGGGAGAGGGGGGACGAATGAGCAGTTCTTC. Its translation: CSVEPGRGGTNEQFF.

The chain couples TRBV12-3 or TRBV12-4 to TRBJ2-5, with 7 nucleotides matching TRBD1. The CDR3 totals 14 residues. Losses at the gene ends were 6 bases for V and 4 bases for J; bases not matched to a gene: 8. The DNA for the CDR3 is TGTGCCAGCAGCCCCCCGACAGGGCCAGAGACCCAGTACTTC. As protein: CASSPPTGPETQYF.

The chain links TRBV6-6 to TRBJ1-4; D might be TRBD1 (5 bases). Trimming stripped 5 bases from V and 2 bases from J, with 12 bases between. The germline gives CDR1 MNHNY, CDR2 SVGAGI (reference sequence). This CDR3 is built from 15 residues. The CDR3 here is CASSVHAGTNEKLFF. DNA of the CDR3: TGTGCCAGCAGTGTCCACGCAGGGACTAATGAAAAACTGTTTTTT.

The sample holds a few counts of this clonotype. The chain uses TRBV27 and TRBJ2-1; the match to TRBD2 covers 8 bases. V shed 3 bases, J shed 1 base, and the junction held 8 bases outside the gene matches. Germline loops: CDR1 MNHEY, CDR2 SMNVEV (reference sequence). This CDR3 is built from 17 residues. CDR3 protein: CASSLAPERESYNEQFF. CDR3 sequence (DNA): TGTGCCAGCAGTTTGGCGCCGGAGCGGGAGTCCTACAATGAGCAGTTCTTC.

The chain is built from TRBV7-6 and TRBJ2-5; a possible D gene is TRBD2 (7 bases). CDR1 is SGHVS, CDR2 FNYEAQ, per germline. V was cut by 6 bases and J by 4 bases, with 15 bases left in between. CDR3 length: 14 residues. CDR3: CASRVSGGAETQYF. The CDR3 DNA reads as TGTGCCAGCAGGGTTTCGGGGGGCGCAGAGACCCAGTACTTC.

The genes are TRBV28 and TRBJ1-2; 7 nucleotides align to TRBD1. Germline V gene sequence: CDR1 MDHEN, CDR2 SYDVKM. This CDR3 has 15 amino acids. V trimming: 8 bases; J trimming: 4 bases; junction bases outside the gene matches: 13. The CDR3 spells CASCLVQGGTYGYTF. The DNA of the CDR3 is TGTGCCAGCTGCTTAGTCCAGGGGGGTACCTATGGCTACACCTTC.

The chain recombines TRBV5-6 with TRBJ1-4; TRBD1 agrees at 7 bases. In germline, CDR1 is SGHDT, CDR2 YYEEEE. J was trimmed by 3 bases and V by 2 bases; bases with no gene match: 1. The CDR3 is 14 residues long. The CDR3: CASSLGTANEKLFF. The DNA for the CDR3 is TGTGCCAGCAGCTTAGGGACAGCTAATGAAAAACTGTTTTTT.

This clonotype was counted a few times. The chain is built from TRBV3-1 and TRBJ2-7; 10 bases are a match to TRBD2. This CDR3 is 15 amino acids long. V lost 4 bases to trimming and J lost 3 bases; unmatched junction nucleotides: 6. Germline assignment: CDR1 LGHDT and CDR2 YNNKEL (reference sequence). CDR3 in amino acids: CASSPGLAVIYEQYF. CDR3 DNA: TGTGCCAGCAGCCCCGGACTAGCGGTAATCTACGAGCAGTACTTC.

This clonotype was seen many times. The chain couples TRBV7-8 to TRBJ1-2, with 8 bases lining up with TRBD1. CDR1 is SGHVS and CDR2 is FQNEAQ in the germline V gene. Trimming cost V 3 bases and J 7 bases; bases outside gene matches: 10. This CDR3 region has 15 residues. Written as DNA, the CDR3 is TGTGCCAGCAGCTTTCAGGGGGCCGCTCTGGTTGGCTACACCTTC. This codes for CASSFQGAALVGYTF. Filled out from reference TRBV7-8 and TRBJ1-2, the complete variable domain reads GAGVSQSPRYKVAKRGQDVALRCDPISGHVSLFWYQQALGQGPEFLTYFQNEAQLDKSGLPSDRFFAERPEGSVSTLKIQRTQQEDSAVYLCASSFQGAALVGYTFGSGTRLTVV.

This chain uses TRBV7-2 with TRBJ2-3; 7 nucleotides agree with TRBD2. The CDR3 contains 12 residues. Germline loops: CDR1 SGHTA, CDR2 FQGNSA. Trimming took 6 bases from V and 6 from J; bases not matched to a gene: 3. The CDR3 DNA reads TGTGCCAGCAGGTTGGGAGGGGATACGCAGTATTTT. Its translation is CASRLGGDTQYF.

This clonotype was seen ten or more times. The CDR3 region has the DNA TGTGCCAGCAGTCCCTGGACAGGGAGTTCCTATGGCTACACCTTC. It specifies CASSPWTGSSYGYTF. The chain is built from TRBV28 and TRBJ1-2; 8 bases are a match to TRBD1. CDR3 length: 15 amino acids. Trimming cost V 5 bases and J 4 bases; bases outside gene matches: 9. Germline-derived CDR1 and CDR2 are MDHEN and SYDVKM.

The V call is TRBV12-3 or TRBV12-4, the J call TRBJ2-7, with D unclear. CDR3 length: 13 residues. V lost 7 bases and J lost 6, with 16 bases in between. The CDR3 reads CASTINPLGEQYF. CDR3 nucleotides: TGTGCCAGCACCATCAATCCATTGGGCGAGCAGTACTTC.

This clonotype was seen a few times. V usage is TRBV28 and J usage is TRBJ1-4, with TRBD1 as a possible D gene (6 bases). Trimming left V 6 bases short and J 7 bases short, with 15 bases between. The CDR3 covers 14 residues. Germline V gene sequence: CDR1 MDHEN, CDR2 SYDVKM. DNA for the CDR3: TGTGCCAGCAGCTCGGGACACCGGGCTGAAAAACTGTTTTTT. It codes for CASSSGHRAEKLFF. Filled out from reference TRBV28 and TRBJ1-4, the complete variable domain reads DVKVTQSSRYLVKRTGEKVFLECVQDMDHENMFWYRQDPGLGLRLIYFSYDVKMKEKGDIPEGYSVSREKKERFSLILESASTNQTSMYLCASSSGHRAEKLFFGSGTQLSVL.

The chain links TRBV12-3 or TRBV12-4 to TRBJ2-3; 8 bases map to TRBD2. Trimming cost V 6 bases and J 5 bases; bases outside gene matches: 10. This CDR3 has 15 residues. CDR3 sequence (DNA): TGTGCCAGCAGGGATCCGGGGGGGGCCTTAGATACGCAGTATTTT. Protein product: CASRDPGGALDTQYF.

The chain combines TRBV14 with TRBJ2-6, with unresolved D. CDR1 is SGHDN and CDR2 is FVKESK in the germline V gene. V was clipped by 1 base and J by 1 base, with 2 bases between them. The CDR3 has 14 amino acids. The CDR3 is CASSQVSGANVLTF. CDR3 coding DNA: TGTGCCAGCAGCCAAGTTTCTGGGGCCAACGTCCTGACTTTC.

This clonotype was counted a few times. The CDR3 coding sequence is TGTGCCAGCAGCACCCGGGACCGCGGGGATACGCAGTATTTT. Translation: CASSTRDRGDTQYF. V is TRBV7-8 and J is TRBJ2-3; D could derive from TRBD1 or TRBD2 (5 bases each). Germline V CDR1 and CDR2: SGHVS, FQNEAQ. The V end lost 5 bases, the J end lost 6 bases, and 15 bases lay between the germline ends. The CDR3 loop spans 14 amino acids.

This clonotype was recorded a few times. V is TRBV12-3 or TRBV12-4 and J is TRBJ2-1; TRBD2 agrees at 13 bases. CDR3 length: 19 amino acids. V dropped 1 base and J dropped 2; count of bases not matched to a gene: 8. In DNA, the CDR3 is TGTGCCAGCAGTTTAGGTACTAGCGGGGGGGCCCTGGCCTACAATGAGCAGTTCTTC. It codes for CASSLGTSGGALAYNEQFF.

The chain is built from TRBV14 and TRBJ2-5; TRBD1 aligns across 8 bases. V lost 1 base, J lost 2 bases, and 6 bases stayed unmatched. Per the germline V gene, CDR1 is SGHDN and CDR2 is FVKESK. There are 16 residues in the CDR3. This chain's CDR3 is CASSQAPGGQQETQYF. CDR3 bases: TGTGCCAGCAGCCAAGCTCCAGGGGGCCAACAAGAGACCCAGTACTTC.